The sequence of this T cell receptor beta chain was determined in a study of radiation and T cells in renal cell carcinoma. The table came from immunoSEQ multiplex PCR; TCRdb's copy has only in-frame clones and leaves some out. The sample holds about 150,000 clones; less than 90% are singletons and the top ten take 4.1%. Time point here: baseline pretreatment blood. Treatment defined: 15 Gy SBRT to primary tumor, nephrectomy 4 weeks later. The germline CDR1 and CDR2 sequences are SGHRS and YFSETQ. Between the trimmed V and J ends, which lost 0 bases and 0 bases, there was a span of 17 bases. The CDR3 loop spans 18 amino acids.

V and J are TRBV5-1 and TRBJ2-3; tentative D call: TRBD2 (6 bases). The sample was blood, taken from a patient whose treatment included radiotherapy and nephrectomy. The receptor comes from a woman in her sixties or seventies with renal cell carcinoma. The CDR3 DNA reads TGCGCCAGCAGCTTGGCCGGGGGTCGGGAGATTAGCACAGATACGCAGTATTTT. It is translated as CASSLAGGREISTDTQYF.